This TCR beta chain appears in the sequencing data of a study of blood T cells in healthy people across ages. As for this clonotype: Antigen unknown.

Each sample provided at least 5.5 micrograms of extracted total RNA. CDR3 length: 14 amino acids. J gave up 4 bases and V 7 bases, and 6 bases lay outside the gene matches. CDR1 and CDR2 (germline): MNHEY, SVGAGI. Study-wide points: Both naive CD4+ cell counts and diversity were greater in long-lived donors than in aged donors. Without sorted subsets, naive and antigen-experienced compartments could not be conclusively compared.

Next came a second PCR, run for about 7 to 12 cycles, which used a sample-barcoded 5' primer along with a J-beta primer mix. Every molecule of cDNA carried a tag from a template-switch adaptor with 12 random nucleotides. In TCRdb, the 5' RACE reads were re-called with MiXCR into one record per CDR3 protein. The data show over 1,500,000 distinct CDR3 sequences, with about two fifths seen just once and about 23% held by the top ten. The rearrangement links TRBV6-5 to TRBJ2-1; 8 nucleotides agree with TRBD2. Sequenced input: blood. This receptor was identified in a human donor in good health. As DNA, the CDR3 is TGTGCCAGCAAACGGGGGGGGGTGTACAATGAGCAGTTCTTC. Translation gives CASKRGGVYNEQFF.